This T cell receptor (beta chain) originates from a study of T cells after yellow fever vaccination. Whole-study results and caveats: Only a minor proportion of clonotypes was detected across both CD4 and CD8 compartments.

Each CDR3 protein gets one entry after TCRdb re-called the 5' RACE reads with MiXCR. The sample has about 340,000 distinct CDR3 sequences; about 8.7% are singletons. The V segment lost 1 base and the J segment 0 bases; nucleotides outside the gene matches: 4. This CDR3 contains 16 residues. The germline V gene encodes CDR1 KGHSH and CDR2 LQKENI. This clonotype was found a few times. Its antigen remains unidentified. This clonotype was obtained from a man between 18 and 29 years old who received the YFV17D yellow fever vaccine. The chain is built from TRBV18 and TRBJ2-5; 8 bases match TRBD2. Sequencing used PBMCs, obtained on the day of the first yellow fever vaccination. This chain's CDR3 is CASSPLSGGYQETQYF. CDR3 coding DNA: TGTGCCAGCTCACCACTCAGCGGGGGTTACCAAGAGACCCAGTACTTC.